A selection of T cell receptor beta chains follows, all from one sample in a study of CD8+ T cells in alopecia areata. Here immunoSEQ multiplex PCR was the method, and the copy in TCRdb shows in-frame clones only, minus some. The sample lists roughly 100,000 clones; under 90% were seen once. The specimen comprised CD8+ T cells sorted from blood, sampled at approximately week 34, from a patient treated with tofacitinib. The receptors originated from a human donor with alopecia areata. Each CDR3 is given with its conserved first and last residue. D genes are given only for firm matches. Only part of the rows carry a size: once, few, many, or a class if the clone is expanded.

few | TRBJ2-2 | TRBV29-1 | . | TGCAGCGTTGAAGATCACGAAAGGGGGAACACCGGGGAGCTGTTTTTT | CSVEDHERGNTGELFF
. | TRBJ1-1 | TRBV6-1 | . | TGTGCCAGCCTGGCGGGGGTGACTGAAGCTTTCTTT | CASLAGVTEAFF
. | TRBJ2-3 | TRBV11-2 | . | TGTGCCAGCAGCTTAGACACAGATACGCAGTATTTT | CASSLDTDTQYF
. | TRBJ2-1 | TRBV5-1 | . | TGCGCCAGCAGCCATACATCGGGCAATGAGCAGTTCTTC | CASSHTSGNEQFF
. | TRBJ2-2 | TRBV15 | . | TGTGCCACCAGCAGTTTCATGACGGCGAACACCGGGGAGCTGTTTTTT | CATSSFMTANTGELFF
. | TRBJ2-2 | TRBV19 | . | TGTGCCAGTAGTATAGTAAATGCCGGGGAGCTGTTTTTT | CASSIVNAGELFF
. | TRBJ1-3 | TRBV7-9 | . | TGTGCCAGCAGCTCTAAGCGGGTGAGCTCTGGAAACACCATATATTTT | CASSSKRVSSGNTIYF
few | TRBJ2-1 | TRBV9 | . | TGTGCCAGCAGCCCATGGGGGCCGCGCTCCTACAATGAGCAGTTCTTC | CASSPWGPRSYNEQFF
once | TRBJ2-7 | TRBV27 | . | TGTGCCGGCAGTTTTAATGGGGGCTCCAACTACGAGCAGTACTTC | CAGSFNGGSNYEQYF
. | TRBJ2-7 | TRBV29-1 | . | TGCAGCGTTGAAGGTTCCCAATACGAGCAGTACTTC | CSVEGSQYEQYF
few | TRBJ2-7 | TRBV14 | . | TGTGCCAGCAGCCAAGCGGGCGCGGACTACGAGCAGTACTTC | CASSQAGADYEQYF
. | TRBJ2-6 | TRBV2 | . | TGTGCCAGCAGTGGTTACTCTGGGGCCAACGTCCTGACTTTC | CASSGYSGANVLTF
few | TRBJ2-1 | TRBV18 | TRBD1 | TGTGCCAGCTCACCCGACAGGGCTGGGCAGTTCTTC | CASSPDRAGQFF
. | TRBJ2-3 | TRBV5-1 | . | TGCGCCAGCAGCTTGGCCAGCGGTGGGGATACGCAGTATTTT | CASSLASGGDTQYF
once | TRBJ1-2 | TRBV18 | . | TGTGCCAGCTCACCTGCAGGGGCGAACTATGGCTACACCTTC | CASSPAGANYGYTF
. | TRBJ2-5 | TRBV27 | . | TGTGCCAGCAGTTTATTGGGGGGAGCTCGGGAGACCCAGTACTTC | CASSLLGGARETQYF
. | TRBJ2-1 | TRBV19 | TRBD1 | TGTGCCAGTAGTTCTTGGACAGGGGTCTACAATGAGCAGTTCTTC | CASSSWTGVYNEQFF
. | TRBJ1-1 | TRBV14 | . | TGTGCCAGCAGCCCCCCCGACACTACGAACACTGAAGCTTTCTTT | CASSPPDTTNTEAFF
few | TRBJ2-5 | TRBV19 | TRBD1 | TGTGCCAGTAAGGAAGGGGGCGACCAAGAGACCCAGTACTTC | CASKEGGDQETQYF
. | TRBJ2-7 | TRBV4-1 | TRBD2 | TGCGCCAGCAGCGGGTCTAGCGGCTCCTACGAGCAGTACTTC | CASSGSSGSYEQYF
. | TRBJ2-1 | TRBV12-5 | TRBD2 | TGTGCTAGTGGTTTGGACGCGACTAGCGGGGGGCAAGATGAGCAGTTCTTC | CASGLDATSGGQDEQFF
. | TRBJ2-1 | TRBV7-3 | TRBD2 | TGTGCCAGCAGCTTATTAGCGGGAGGTCTCAATGAGCAGTTCTTC | CASSLLAGGLNEQFF
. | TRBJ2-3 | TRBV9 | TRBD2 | TGTGCCAGCAGCAACCCGGGACTAGCGGATCCCCCGGAGAGCACAGATACGCAGTATTTT | CASSNPGLADPPESTDTQYF
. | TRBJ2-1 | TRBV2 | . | TGTGCCAGCAGTATCCAGTCAGGGATCCTGAGGAATGAGCAGTTCTTC | CASSIQSGILRNEQFF
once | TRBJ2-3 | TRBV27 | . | TGTGCCAGCAGCCCGACCACGACAGGCAGCACAGATACGCAGTATTTT | CASSPTTTGSTDTQYF
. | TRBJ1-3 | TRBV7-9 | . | TGTGCCAGCAGCTTAATGCCCGGGTTAGGGCAGAGCTCTGGAAACACCATATATTTT | CASSLMPGLGQSSGNTIYF
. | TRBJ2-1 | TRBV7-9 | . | TGTGCCAGCAGCAAAACTAGGGCGGGATCCTACAATGAGCAGTTCTTC | CASSKTRAGSYNEQFF
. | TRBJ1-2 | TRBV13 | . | TGTGCCAGCAGCTTAGGGTCCGACTATGGCTACACCTTC | CASSLGSDYGYTF
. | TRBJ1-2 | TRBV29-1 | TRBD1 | TGCAGCGTCCTAGGGACAGGGTATGGCTACACCTTC | CSVLGTGYGYTF
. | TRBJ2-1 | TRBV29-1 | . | TGCAGCGTTGAAATGGCTAGCGTCAGCTCCTACAATGAGCAGTTCTTC | CSVEMASVSSYNEQFF
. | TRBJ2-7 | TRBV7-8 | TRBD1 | TGTGCCAGCAGCCCGAACCAGACAGGGTCCTACGAGCAGTACTTC | CASSPNQTGSYEQYF
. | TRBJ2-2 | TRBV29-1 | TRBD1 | TGCAGCGTTGAAGATGGTGGGACAGGGGAAGTTTGGGACACCGGGGAGCTGTTTTTT | CSVEDGGTGEVWDTGELFF
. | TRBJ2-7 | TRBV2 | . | TGTGCCAGCAGTGAACTGGGAAGGGGACCCTACGAGCAGTACTTC | CASSELGRGPYEQYF
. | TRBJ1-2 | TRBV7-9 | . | TGTGCCAGCAGTCAGGGTAGTAGCGTCCCAGCCTTGGGCTACACCTTC | CASSQGSSVPALGYTF
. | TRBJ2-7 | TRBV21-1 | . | TGTGCCAGCAGCGACAATGACGGGCGTACCTACGAGCAGTACTTC | CASSDNDGRTYEQYF
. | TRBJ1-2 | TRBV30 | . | TGTGCCTGGAGAGTGGCAGGCACTAACTATGGCTACACCTTC | CAWRVAGTNYGYTF
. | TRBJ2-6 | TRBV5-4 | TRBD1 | TGTGCCAGCAGCTCGGAAACGGACAGGGAGGACGCCAACGTCCTGACTTTC | CASSSETDREDANVLTF
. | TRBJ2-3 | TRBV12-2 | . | TGTGCAAGCCTGACAGGTGGGAACACAGATACGCAGTATTTT | CASLTGGNTDTQYF
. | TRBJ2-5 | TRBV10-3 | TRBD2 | TGTGCCATCAGCTCTAGCGGGACAAACGTATACCAAGAGACCCAGTACTTC | CAISSSGTNVYQETQYF
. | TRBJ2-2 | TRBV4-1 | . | TGCGCCAGCAGCCAAGAAAATGCTTTGGGGGAGCTGTTTTTT | CASSQENALGELFF
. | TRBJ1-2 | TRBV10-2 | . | TGCGCCAGCTCTGGACAACTCTATGGCTACACCTTC | CASSGQLYGYTF
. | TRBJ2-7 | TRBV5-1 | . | TGCGCCAGCAGCTTGAAGGACGGTCCCTACGAGCAGTACTTC | CASSLKDGPYEQYF
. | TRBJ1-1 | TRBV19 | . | TGTGCCAGTAGTGACGGCCCGAACACTGAAGCTTTCTTT | CASSDGPNTEAFF
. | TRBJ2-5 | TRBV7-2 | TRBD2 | TGTGCCAGCAGCTCCCGGGAGGACTACCAAGAGACCCAGTACTTC | CASSSREDYQETQYF
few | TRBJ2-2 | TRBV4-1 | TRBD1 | TGCGCCAGCAGCCACCTGCCGGGACAGGGGGCCAACACCGGGGAGCTGTTTTTT | CASSHLPGQGANTGELFF
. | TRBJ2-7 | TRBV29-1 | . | TGCAGCGGGCAGACAGGAAACTACGAGCAGTACTTC | CSGQTGNYEQYF
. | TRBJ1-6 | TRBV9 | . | TGTGCCAGCAGCGTAGAGGAATGGGGTTCACCCCTCCACTTT | CASSVEEWGSPLHF
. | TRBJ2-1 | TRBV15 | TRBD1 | TGTGCCACCAGCCTTCACCCGGGACAGGCCCCCCACAATGAGCAGTTCTTC | CATSLHPGQAPHNEQFF
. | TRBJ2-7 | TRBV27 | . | TGTGCCAGCAGTTTGACATCCTCCTACGAGCAGTACTTC | CASSLTSSYEQYF
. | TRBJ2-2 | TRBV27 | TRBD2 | TGTGCCAGTACGGGACTAGCGGCGAACACCGGGGAGCTGTTTTTT | CASTGLAANTGELFF
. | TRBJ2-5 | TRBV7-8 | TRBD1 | TGTGCCAGCAGCTTTTCTTACAGGGGCCAGGAGACCCAGTACTTC | CASSFSYRGQETQYF
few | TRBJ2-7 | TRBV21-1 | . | TGTGCCAGCAGCAAAGATCCAGGAATCTCCTACGAGCAGTACTTC | CASSKDPGISYEQYF
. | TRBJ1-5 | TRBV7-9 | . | TGTGCCAGCAGCTTAGGAAATAGGGGAGACCAGCCCCAGCATTTT | CASSLGNRGDQPQHF
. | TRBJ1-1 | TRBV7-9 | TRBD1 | TGTGCCAGCAGCCGGACAGGGGGGACGAACACTGAAGCTTTCTTT | CASSRTGGTNTEAFF
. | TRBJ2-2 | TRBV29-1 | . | TGCAGCGTTGAAACAGGACTGAACACCGGGGAGCTGTTTTTT | CSVETGLNTGELFF
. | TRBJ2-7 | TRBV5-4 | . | TGTGCCACATTAGACCCCCTTAATAATCGCTACGAGCAGTACTTC | CATLDPLNNRYEQYF
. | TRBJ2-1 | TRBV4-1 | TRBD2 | TGCGCCAGCAGCGAAGAGACTAGCGGGAGTCTAAATGAGCAGTTCTTC | CASSEETSGSLNEQFF